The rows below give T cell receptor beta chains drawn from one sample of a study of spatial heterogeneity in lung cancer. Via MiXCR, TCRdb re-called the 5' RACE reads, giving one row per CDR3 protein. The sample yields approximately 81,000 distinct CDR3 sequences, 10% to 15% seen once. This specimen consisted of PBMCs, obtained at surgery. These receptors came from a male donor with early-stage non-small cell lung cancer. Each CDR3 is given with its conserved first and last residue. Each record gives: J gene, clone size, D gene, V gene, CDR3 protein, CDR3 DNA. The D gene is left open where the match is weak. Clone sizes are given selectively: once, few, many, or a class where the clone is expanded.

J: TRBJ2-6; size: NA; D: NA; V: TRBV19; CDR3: CASRGTSGANVLTF; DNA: TGTGCCAGTAGGGGGACTTCTGGGGCCAACGTCCTGACTTTC
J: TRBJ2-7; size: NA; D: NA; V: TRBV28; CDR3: CASSYAVSSYEQYF; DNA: TGTGCCAGCAGTTACGCCGTGAGCTCCTACGAGCAGTACTTC
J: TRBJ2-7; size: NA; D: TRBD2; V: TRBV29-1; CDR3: CSARTSSYEQYF; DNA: TGCAGCGCGCGGACTAGTTCCTACGAGCAGTACTTC
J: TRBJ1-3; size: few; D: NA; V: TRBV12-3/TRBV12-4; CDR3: CASSFGQLSGNTIYF; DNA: TGTGCCAGCAGTTTTGGACAGCTATCTGGAAACACCATATATTTT
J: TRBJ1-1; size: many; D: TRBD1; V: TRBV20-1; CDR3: CSARRRTGNTEAFF; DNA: TGCAGTGCTAGAAGAAGGACAGGGAACACTGAAGCTTTCTTT
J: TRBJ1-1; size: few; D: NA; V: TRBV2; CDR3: CASSGRHTSRDTEAFF; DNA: TGTGCCAGCAGCGGTAGACATACGTCTCGGGACACTGAAGCTTTCTTT
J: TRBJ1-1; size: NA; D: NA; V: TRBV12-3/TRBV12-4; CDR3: CASSLAPNTEAFF; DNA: TGTGCCAGCAGTTTAGCACCGAACACTGAAGCTTTCTTT
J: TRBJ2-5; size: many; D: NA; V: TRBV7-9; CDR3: CASSLATVETQYF; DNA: TGTGCCAGCAGCTTAGCGACTGTGGAGACCCAGTACTTC
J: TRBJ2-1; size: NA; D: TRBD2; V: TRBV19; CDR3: CASSMKFRLAGHNEQFF; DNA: TGTGCCAGTAGTATGAAATTTAGGCTAGCGGGTCACAATGAGCAGTTCTTC
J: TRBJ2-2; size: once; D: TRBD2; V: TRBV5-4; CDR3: CASSFRLAGAYTGELFF; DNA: TGTGCCAGCAGCTTTCGGTTAGCGGGGGCCTACACCGGGGAGCTGTTTTTT
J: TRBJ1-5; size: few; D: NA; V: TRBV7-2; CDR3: CASSQMRFGNQPQHF; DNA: TGTGCCAGCAGCCAAATGAGATTCGGCAATCAGCCCCAGCATTTT
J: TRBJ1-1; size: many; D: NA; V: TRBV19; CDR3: CASSIQPTQMNTEAFF; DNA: TGTGCCAGTAGTATCCAACCGACACAAATGAACACTGAAGCTTTCTTT
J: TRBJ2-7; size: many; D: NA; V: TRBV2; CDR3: CASSLGANGYEQYF; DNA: TGTGCCAGCAGCCTAGGAGCCAACGGCTACGAGCAGTACTTC
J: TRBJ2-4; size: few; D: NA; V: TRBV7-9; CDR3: CASSLIRGFEVDLAKNIQYF; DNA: TGTGCCAGCAGCTTGATCCGGGGCTTCGAAGTAGACCTAGCCAAAAACATTCAGTACTTC
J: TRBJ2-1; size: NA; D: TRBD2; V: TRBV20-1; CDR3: CSALSERDGEQFF; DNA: TGCAGTGCCCTCTCGGAGCGGGACGGTGAGCAGTTCTTC
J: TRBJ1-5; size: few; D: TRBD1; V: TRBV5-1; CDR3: CASSFGTGNNQPQHF; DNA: TGCGCCAGCAGCTTCGGGACAGGGAACAATCAGCCCCAGCATTTT